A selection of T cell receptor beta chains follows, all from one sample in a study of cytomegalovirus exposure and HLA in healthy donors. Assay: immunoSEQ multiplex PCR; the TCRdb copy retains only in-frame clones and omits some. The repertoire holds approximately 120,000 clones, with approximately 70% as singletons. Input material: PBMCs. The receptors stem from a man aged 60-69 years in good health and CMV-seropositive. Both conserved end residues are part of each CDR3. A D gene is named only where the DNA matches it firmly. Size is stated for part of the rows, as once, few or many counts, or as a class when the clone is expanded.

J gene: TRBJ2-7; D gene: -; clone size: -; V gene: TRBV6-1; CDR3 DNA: TGTGCCAGCAGTGAGAGTTACGAGCAGTACTTC; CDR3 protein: CASSESYEQYF
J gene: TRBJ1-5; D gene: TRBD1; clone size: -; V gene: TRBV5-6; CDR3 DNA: TGTGCCAGCAGCTTGAGATTTTGGACAGGGAAGGACAGAGGGCCCCAGCATTTT; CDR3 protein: CASSLRFWTGKDRGPQHF
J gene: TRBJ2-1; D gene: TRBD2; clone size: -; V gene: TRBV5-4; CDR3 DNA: TGTGCCAGCAGCTTGACGGCTAGCGGGGGGGCGGGTAATGAGCAGTTCTTC; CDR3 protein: CASSLTASGGAGNEQFF
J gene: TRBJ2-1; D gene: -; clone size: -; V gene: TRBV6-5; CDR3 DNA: TGTGCCAGCAGGCCCCATCTGGCGGGGGAGCAGTTCTTC; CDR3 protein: CASRPHLAGEQFF
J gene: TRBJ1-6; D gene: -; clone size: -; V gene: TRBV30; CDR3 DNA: TGTGCCTGGAGTGGTTGGGTTGGAGGGACCTCCTATAATTCACCCCTCCACTTT; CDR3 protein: CAWSGWVGGTSYNSPLHF
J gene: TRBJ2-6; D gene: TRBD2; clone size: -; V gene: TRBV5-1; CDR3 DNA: TGCGCCAGCAGCTTGGGGGGGGGACCGAGATCTGGGGCCAACGTCCTGACTTTC; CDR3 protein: CASSLGGGPRSGANVLTF
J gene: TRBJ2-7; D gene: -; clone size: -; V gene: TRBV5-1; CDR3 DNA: TGCGCCAGCAGCCCCCTGAGGCAGGGTCTGGGGCTCTACGAGCAGTACTTC; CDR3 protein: CASSPLRQGLGLYEQYF
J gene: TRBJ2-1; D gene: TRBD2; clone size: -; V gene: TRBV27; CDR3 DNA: TGTGCCAGCAGTTTAAGCGGGGAGTACAATGAGCAGTTCTTC; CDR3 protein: CASSLSGEYNEQFF
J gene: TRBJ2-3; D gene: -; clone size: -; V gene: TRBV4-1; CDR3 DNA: TGCGCCAGCAGCCAATCCGATCGGGACACAGATACGCAGTATTTT; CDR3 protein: CASSQSDRDTDTQYF
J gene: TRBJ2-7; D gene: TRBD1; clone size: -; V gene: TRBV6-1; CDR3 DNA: TGTGCCAGCAGGAGACAGGGGGGCACCTACGAGCAGTACTTC; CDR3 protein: CASRRQGGTYEQYF
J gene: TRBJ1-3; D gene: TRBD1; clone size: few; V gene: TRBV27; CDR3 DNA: TGTGCCAGTCCCCCCGGGCCGGGACAGGGAGATACTGGAAACACCATATATTTT; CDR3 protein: CASPPGPGQGDTGNTIYF
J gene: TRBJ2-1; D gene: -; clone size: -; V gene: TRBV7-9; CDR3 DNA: TGTGCCAGCAGCTTAGAGGGGGACAATGAGCAGTTCTTC; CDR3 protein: CASSLEGDNEQFF
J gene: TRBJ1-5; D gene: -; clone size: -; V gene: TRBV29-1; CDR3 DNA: TGCAGCGTTGCAACAGATCAAGAGCAGCCCCAGCATTTT; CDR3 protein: CSVATDQEQPQHF
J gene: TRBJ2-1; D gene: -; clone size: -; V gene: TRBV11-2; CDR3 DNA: TGTGCCAGCAGCTTAATAGGGGGGGGAGAGCAGTTCTTC; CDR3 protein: CASSLIGGGEQFF
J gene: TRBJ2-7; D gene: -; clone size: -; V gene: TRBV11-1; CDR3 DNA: TGTGCCAGCAGCTCCCAAACGGGTGTCGAGCAGTACTTC; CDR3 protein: CASSSQTGVEQYF
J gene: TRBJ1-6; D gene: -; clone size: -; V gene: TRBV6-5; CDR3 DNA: TGTGCCAGCAGTTACAATACAGCCCTATTTGATAGGCCCCTCCACTTT; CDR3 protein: CASSYNTALFDRPLHF
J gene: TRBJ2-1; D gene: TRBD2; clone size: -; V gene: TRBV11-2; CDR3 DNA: TGTGCCAGCAGTAAAACCGCCGGGACTAACTACAATGAGCAGTTCTTC; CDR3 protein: CASSKTAGTNYNEQFF
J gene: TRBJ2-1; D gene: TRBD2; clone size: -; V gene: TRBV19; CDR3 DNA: TGTGCCAGTAGTATAGCGGGGGGGGCAGTCTACAATGAGCAGTTCTTC; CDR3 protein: CASSIAGGAVYNEQFF
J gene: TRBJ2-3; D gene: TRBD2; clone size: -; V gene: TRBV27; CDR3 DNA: TGTGCCAGCGCGCGACGGGGGGGCACAGATACGCAGTATTTT; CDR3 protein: CASARRGGTDTQYF
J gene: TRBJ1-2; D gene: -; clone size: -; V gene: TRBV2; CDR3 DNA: TGTGCCAGCAGTGAAAGATCAGGGGTTGGCTACACCTTC; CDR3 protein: CASSERSGVGYTF
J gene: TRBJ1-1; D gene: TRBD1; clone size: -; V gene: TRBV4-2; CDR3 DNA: TGTGCCAGCAGCCAGGGACAGTTAAAGACTGAAGCTTTCTTT; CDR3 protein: CASSQGQLKTEAFF
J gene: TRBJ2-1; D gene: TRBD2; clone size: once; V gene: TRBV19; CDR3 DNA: TGTGCCAGTAGTATCCGGACTAGCGGGGGGGCCAATGAGCAGTTCTTC; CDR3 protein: CASSIRTSGGANEQFF
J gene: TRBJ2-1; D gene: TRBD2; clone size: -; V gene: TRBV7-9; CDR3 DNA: TGTGCCAGCAGTCCACTAGCGGGGGGGCGTAATGAGCAGTTCTTC; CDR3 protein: CASSPLAGGRNEQFF
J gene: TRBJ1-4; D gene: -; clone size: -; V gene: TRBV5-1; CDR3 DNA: TGCGCCAGCAGCCCGAGGGCCAGGGTAAGCGGGAATGAAAAACTGTTTTTT; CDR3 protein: CASSPRARVSGNEKLFF
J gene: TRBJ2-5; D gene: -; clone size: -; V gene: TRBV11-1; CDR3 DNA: TGTGCCAGCAGCTTAGATCCAGGGCCAGAGACCCAGTACTTC; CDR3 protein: CASSLDPGPETQYF
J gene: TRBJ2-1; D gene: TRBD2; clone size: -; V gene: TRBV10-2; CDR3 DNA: TGCGCCAGCGGGGGGGGTGGGACTAGCGGGGGACCCGATGAGCAGTTCTTC; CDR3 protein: CASGGGGTSGGPDEQFF
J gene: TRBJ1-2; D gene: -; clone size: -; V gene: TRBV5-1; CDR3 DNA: TGCGCCAGCAGCTTGGAAAGGGGGAGCCATGGCTACACCTTC; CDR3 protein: CASSLERGSHGYTF
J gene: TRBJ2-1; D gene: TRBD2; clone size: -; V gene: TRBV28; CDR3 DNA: TGTGCCAGCAGTTTTCCCCTGGGCGGGGGACCCTCCTACAATGAGCAGTTCTTC; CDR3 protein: CASSFPLGGGPSYNEQFF
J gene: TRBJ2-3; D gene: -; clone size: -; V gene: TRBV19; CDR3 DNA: TGTGCCAGTTCTCCGACAGGCCCTGGCACAGATACGCAGTATTTT; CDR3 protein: CASSPTGPGTDTQYF
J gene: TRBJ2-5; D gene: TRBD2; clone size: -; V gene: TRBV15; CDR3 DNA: TGTGCCACCAGCAGAAGTACTAGCGGGGGGAGGGGGGAGACCCAGTACTTC; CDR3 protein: CATSRSTSGGRGETQYF
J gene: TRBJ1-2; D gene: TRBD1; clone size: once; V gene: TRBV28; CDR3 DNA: TGTGCCAGCTTTCCCCAGGGGGCGACCCTCTATGGCTACACCTTC; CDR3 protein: CASFPQGATLYGYTF
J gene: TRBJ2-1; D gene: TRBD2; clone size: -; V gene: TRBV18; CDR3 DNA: TGTGCCAGCTCACCGTCTAGCGGGGGGTCCACTTACAATGAGCAGTTCTTC; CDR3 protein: CASSPSSGGSTYNEQFF
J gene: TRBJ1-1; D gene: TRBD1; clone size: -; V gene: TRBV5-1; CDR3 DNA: TGCGCCAGCAGACGGGGGACAGGGAGCACTGAAGCTTTCTTT; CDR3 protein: CASRRGTGSTEAFF
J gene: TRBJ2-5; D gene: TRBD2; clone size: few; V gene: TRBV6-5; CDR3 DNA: TGTGCCAGCAGTCCTACTTACGGGAGGGAAGGCCAGTACTTC; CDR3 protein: CASSPTYGREGQYF
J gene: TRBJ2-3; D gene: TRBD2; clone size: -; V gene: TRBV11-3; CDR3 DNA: TGTGCCAGCTCAATACGGGGGGGCCGAAATACGCAGTATTTT; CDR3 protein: CASSIRGGRNTQYF
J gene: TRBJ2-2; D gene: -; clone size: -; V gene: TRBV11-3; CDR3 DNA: TGTGCCAGCAGCTCAGCGGGACAAGCGAACACCGGGGAGCTGTTTTTT; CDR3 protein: CASSSAGQANTGELFF
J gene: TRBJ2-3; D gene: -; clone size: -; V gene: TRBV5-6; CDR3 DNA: TGTGCCAGCAGCCACCTATGGGGCGGAGCAGATACGCAGTATTTT; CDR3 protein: CASSHLWGGADTQYF
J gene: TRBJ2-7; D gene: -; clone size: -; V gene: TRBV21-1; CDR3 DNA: TGTGCCAGCAGCAAAGGAGGGGGACAGCCAACTCCCTACGAGCAGTACTTC; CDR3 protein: CASSKGGGQPTPYEQYF
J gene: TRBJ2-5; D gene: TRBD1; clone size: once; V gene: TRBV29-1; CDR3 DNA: TGCAGCGTTGGGTGGGACAGGGGTAGAGAGACCCAGTACTTC; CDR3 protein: CSVGWDRGRETQYF
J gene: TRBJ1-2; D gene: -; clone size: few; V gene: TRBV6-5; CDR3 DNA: TGTGCCAGCAGTCTACAGGGTTCTGGCTACACCTTC; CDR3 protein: CASSLQGSGYTF
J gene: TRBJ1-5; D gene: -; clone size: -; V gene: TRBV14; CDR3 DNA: TGTGCCAGCAGCCAAGATGGGGAGCAGCCCCAGCATTTT; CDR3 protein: CASSQDGEQPQHF
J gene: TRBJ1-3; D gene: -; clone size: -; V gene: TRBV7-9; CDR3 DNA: TGTGCCAGCAGCCTGGGAGGGAGGCCTGGAAACACCATATATTTT; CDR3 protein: CASSLGGRPGNTIYF
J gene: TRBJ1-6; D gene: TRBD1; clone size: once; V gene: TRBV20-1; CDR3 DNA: TGCAGCGCCGAGGAAGGGGGCCCCCTCCACTTT; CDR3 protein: CSAEEGGPLHF
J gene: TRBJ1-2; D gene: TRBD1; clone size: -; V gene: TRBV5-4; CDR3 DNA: TGTGCCAGCAGCCAACCCAATACAGGGGGTAAGGGTGGCTACACCTTC; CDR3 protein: CASSQPNTGGKGGYTF
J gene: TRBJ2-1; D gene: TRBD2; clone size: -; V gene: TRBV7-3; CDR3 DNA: TGTGCCAGCAGCTCCATTCCGGGACTAGCGCAAAATGAGCAGTTCTTC; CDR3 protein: CASSSIPGLAQNEQFF
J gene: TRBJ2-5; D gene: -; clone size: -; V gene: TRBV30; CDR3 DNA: TGTGCCTGGAGGAAAGGGGGCCGGGGGGAGACCCAGTACTTC; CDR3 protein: CAWRKGGRGETQYF
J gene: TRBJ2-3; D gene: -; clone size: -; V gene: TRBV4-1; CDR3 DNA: TGCGCCAGCAGCCGCACCGGAGGGTGGGAGAACGCGGATACGCAGTATTTT; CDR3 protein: CASSRTGGWENADTQYF
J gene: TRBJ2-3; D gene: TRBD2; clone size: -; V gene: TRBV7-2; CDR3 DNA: TGTGCCAGCAGCTCCGGGGGGGGCACAGATACGCAGTATTTT; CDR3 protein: CASSSGGGTDTQYF
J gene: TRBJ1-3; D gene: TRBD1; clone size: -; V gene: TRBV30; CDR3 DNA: TGTGCCTGGAGCGCTGGACAGGGGGTTAGAAACACCATATATTTT; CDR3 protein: CAWSAGQGVRNTIYF
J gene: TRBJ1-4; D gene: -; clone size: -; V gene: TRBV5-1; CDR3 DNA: TGCGCCAGCAGCTTGGGGCGGGCAACTAATGAAAAACTGTTTTTT; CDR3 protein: CASSLGRATNEKLFF
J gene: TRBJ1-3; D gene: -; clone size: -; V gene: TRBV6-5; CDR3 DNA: TGTGCCAGCAGTTACTCACCTAACTCTGGAAACACCATATATTTT; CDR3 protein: CASSYSPNSGNTIYF
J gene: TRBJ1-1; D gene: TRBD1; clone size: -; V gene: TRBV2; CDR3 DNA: TGTGCCAGCAAGTATGACAGGGAACGGGCTGAAGCTTTCTTT; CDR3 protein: CASKYDRERAEAFF
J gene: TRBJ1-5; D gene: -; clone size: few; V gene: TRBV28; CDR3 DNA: TGTGCCAGCAGTCCGGATCAGCCCCAGCATTTT; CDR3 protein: CASSPDQPQHF
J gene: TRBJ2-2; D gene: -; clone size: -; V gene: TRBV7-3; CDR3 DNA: TGTGCCAGCAGCCTGTCGCAAGTGGCCACCGGGGAGCTGTTTTTT; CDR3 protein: CASSLSQVATGELFF